The rows below give T cell receptor beta chains drawn from one sample of a study of regulatory T cells in long-lasting Graves disease. TCRdb recomputed calls from the multiplex PCR reads with MiXCR, one row per CDR3 protein. This repertoire shows about 660,000 distinct CDR3 sequences, approximately 29% found once; its top ten account for under 55%. The source material was peripheral blood mononuclear cells (PBMCs), sampled when the disease was refractory, from a patient treated with antithyroid drugs. The receptors originated from a female donor with Graves disease. CDR3s include the opening cysteine and the closing phenylalanine or tryptophan. The order of the fields is V gene, D gene, J gene, clone size, CDR3 protein, CDR3 DNA. D genes are given only for firm matches. Some rows mark clone size as missing; the rest say once, few, many or name a class of expanded clone.

v_call: TRBV6-1
d_call: NA
j_call: TRBJ2-1
clone_size: NA
cdr3_aa: CASSRGTRYEQFF
cdr3_nt: TGTGCCAGCAGCCGAGGGACAAGGTATGAGCAGTTCTTC

v_call: TRBV27
d_call: TRBD1
j_call: TRBJ1-1
clone_size: NA
cdr3_aa: CASSQGTVPKNTEAFF
cdr3_nt: TGTGCCAGCAGTCAAGGGACAGTCCCCAAGAACACTGAAGCTTTCTTT

v_call: TRBV19
d_call: NA
j_call: TRBJ1-5
clone_size: few
cdr3_aa: CATGQHYSNQPQHF
cdr3_nt: TGTGCCACAGGACAGCATTATAGCAATCAGCCCCAGCATTTT

v_call: TRBV6-5
d_call: NA
j_call: TRBJ2-7
clone_size: NA
cdr3_aa: CASSYRPPRYEQYF
cdr3_nt: TGTGCCAGCAGTTACAGGCCTCCGAGATACGAGCAGTACTTC

v_call: TRBV20-1
d_call: TRBD2
j_call: TRBJ2-7
clone_size: NA
cdr3_aa: CSATPGLAGGPTSYEQYF
cdr3_nt: TGCAGTGCTACGCCGGGACTAGCGGGAGGGCCGACCTCCTACGAGCAGTACTTC

v_call: TRBV6-2/TRBV6-3
d_call: NA
j_call: TRBJ1-2
clone_size: few
cdr3_aa: CASSLTTQRGGYTF
cdr3_nt: TGTGCCAGCAGTTTAACGACCCAACGGGGTGGCTACACCTTC

v_call: TRBV20-1
d_call: TRBD1
j_call: TRBJ2-1
clone_size: NA
cdr3_aa: CSALPPRGNEQFF
cdr3_nt: TGCAGTGCCCTACCACCCAGGGGGAATGAGCAGTTCTTC

v_call: TRBV7-6
d_call: NA
j_call: TRBJ1-2
clone_size: few
cdr3_aa: CASSPGRNGLDGYTF
cdr3_nt: TGTGCCAGCAGCCCTGGCCGGAATGGCTTGGATGGCTACACCTTC

v_call: TRBV28
d_call: NA
j_call: TRBJ2-1
clone_size: NA
cdr3_aa: CASSPDSSSSYNEQFF
cdr3_nt: TGTGCCAGCAGTCCCGACAGTTCTAGCTCCTACAATGAGCAGTTCTTC

v_call: TRBV19
d_call: NA
j_call: TRBJ2-2
clone_size: NA
cdr3_aa: CASRGLRNTGELFF
cdr3_nt: TGTGCCAGTAGGGGACTCCGAAACACCGGGGAGCTGTTTTTT

v_call: TRBV20-1
d_call: NA
j_call: TRBJ2-7
clone_size: few
cdr3_aa: CSAVTGTAPYEQYF
cdr3_nt: TGCAGTGCCGTTACCGGGACGGCACCCTACGAGCAGTACTTC

v_call: TRBV6-1
d_call: NA
j_call: TRBJ1-1
clone_size: NA
cdr3_aa: CAALSGVVREAFF
cdr3_nt: TGTGCCGCTCTTTCGGGGGTAGTACGTGAAGCTTTCTTT

v_call: TRBV12-3/TRBV12-4
d_call: NA
j_call: TRBJ1-4
clone_size: many
cdr3_aa: CASSQQSEKLFF
cdr3_nt: TGTGCCAGCAGTCAACAGAGCGAAAAACTGTTTTTT

v_call: TRBV6-1
d_call: TRBD1
j_call: TRBJ2-7
clone_size: few
cdr3_aa: CASSNDRGSYEQYF
cdr3_nt: TGTGCCAGCAGTAACGACAGGGGCTCCTACGAGCAGTACTTC

v_call: TRBV28
d_call: NA
j_call: TRBJ1-1
clone_size: many
cdr3_aa: CASSPPVGGGSEAFF
cdr3_nt: TGTGCCAGCAGTCCCCCTGTGGGGGGGGGGAGTGAAGCTTTCTTT

v_call: TRBV7-9
d_call: TRBD2
j_call: TRBJ2-5
clone_size: NA
cdr3_aa: CASSWDSLAGVTETQYF
cdr3_nt: TGTGCCAGCAGCTGGGATTCCCTAGCGGGAGTAACGGAGACCCAGTACTTC

v_call: TRBV29-1
d_call: NA
j_call: TRBJ1-1
clone_size: few
cdr3_aa: CSVETPQRRNTEAFF
cdr3_nt: TGCAGCGTTGAAACCCCGCAGAGACGGAACACTGAAGCTTTCTTT

v_call: TRBV2
d_call: NA
j_call: TRBJ2-5
clone_size: few
cdr3_aa: CASSREIQETQYF
cdr3_nt: TGTGCCAGCTCACGGGAGATCCAAGAGACCCAGTACTTC

v_call: TRBV29-1
d_call: NA
j_call: TRBJ1-1
clone_size: NA
cdr3_aa: CSVPGQNTEAFF
cdr3_nt: TGCAGCGTACCGGGACAGAACACTGAAGCTTTCTTT

v_call: TRBV5-6
d_call: NA
j_call: TRBJ1-5
clone_size: NA
cdr3_aa: CVSSLAGGRNQPQHF
cdr3_nt: TGTGTCAGCAGCTTGGCGGGGGGGCGGAATCAGCCCCAGCATTTT

v_call: TRBV6-1
d_call: NA
j_call: TRBJ1-6
clone_size: few
cdr3_aa: CASRGTTEPLHF
cdr3_nt: TGTGCCAGCAGAGGCACCACGGAACCCCTCCACTTT

v_call: TRBV30
d_call: NA
j_call: TRBJ1-4
clone_size: few
cdr3_aa: CAWSLATNEKLFF
cdr3_nt: TGTGCCTGGAGTCTGGCAACTAATGAAAAACTGTTTTTT

v_call: TRBV20-1
d_call: NA
j_call: TRBJ1-1
clone_size: few
cdr3_aa: CSARDSWVEAFF
cdr3_nt: TGCAGTGCTAGAGATTCCTGGGTGGAAGCTTTCTTT

v_call: TRBV10-3
d_call: TRBD1
j_call: TRBJ2-7
clone_size: many
cdr3_aa: CASWDSSYEQYF
cdr3_nt: TGTGCCAGTTGGGACAGCTCCTACGAGCAGTACTTC

v_call: TRBV30
d_call: NA
j_call: TRBJ1-5
clone_size: NA
cdr3_aa: CAWSRGSYSNQPQHF
cdr3_nt: TGTGCCTGGAGTAGGGGCAGCTATAGCAATCAGCCCCAGCATTTT

v_call: TRBV5-4
d_call: NA
j_call: TRBJ1-1
clone_size: NA
cdr3_aa: CASSLEYGGNTEAFF
cdr3_nt: TGTGCCAGCAGCCTCGAGTATGGAGGAAACACTGAAGCTTTCTTT

v_call: TRBV5-1
d_call: NA
j_call: TRBJ2-2
clone_size: NA
cdr3_aa: CASSLDLGTGELFF
cdr3_nt: TGCGCCAGCAGCTTGGATCTGGGAACCGGGGAGCTGTTTTTT

v_call: TRBV12-3/TRBV12-4
d_call: NA
j_call: TRBJ2-2
clone_size: few
cdr3_aa: CASALFTRELFF
cdr3_nt: TGTGCCAGCGCACTGTTCACCCGGGAGCTGTTTTTT

v_call: TRBV7-9
d_call: TRBD2
j_call: TRBJ2-1
clone_size: NA
cdr3_aa: CASSPKGLVNEQFF
cdr3_nt: TGTGCCAGCAGCCCCAAGGGACTAGTTAATGAGCAGTTCTTC

v_call: TRBV6-1
d_call: NA
j_call: TRBJ2-1
clone_size: NA
cdr3_aa: CASSPGGHEQFF
cdr3_nt: TGTGCCAGCAGCCCCGGAGGTCATGAGCAGTTCTTC

v_call: TRBV12-3/TRBV12-4
d_call: NA
j_call: TRBJ1-4
clone_size: few
cdr3_aa: CASSFRAGTNEKLFF
cdr3_nt: TGTGCCAGCAGCTTCAGGGCGGGAACTAATGAAAAACTGTTTTTT

v_call: TRBV13
d_call: NA
j_call: TRBJ2-7
clone_size: NA
cdr3_aa: CASSLGRSAFYEQYF
cdr3_nt: TGTGCCAGCAGCTTAGGACGGTCTGCGTTCTACGAGCAGTACTTC

v_call: TRBV24-1
d_call: NA
j_call: TRBJ1-5
clone_size: NA
cdr3_aa: CATSEGYRQPQHF
cdr3_nt: TGTGCCACCAGTGAGGGGTATCGGCAGCCCCAGCATTTT

v_call: TRBV24-1
d_call: NA
j_call: TRBJ1-2
clone_size: NA
cdr3_aa: CATSPGARGYTF
cdr3_nt: TGTGCCACCAGTCCAGGGGCGCGGGGCTACACCTTC

v_call: TRBV2
d_call: TRBD1
j_call: TRBJ1-1
clone_size: many
cdr3_aa: CASSQGARTEAFF
cdr3_nt: TGTGCCAGCAGTCAGGGGGCAAGGACTGAAGCTTTCTTT

v_call: TRBV28
d_call: NA
j_call: TRBJ2-7
clone_size: few
cdr3_aa: CASSFASNYEQYF
cdr3_nt: TGTGCCAGCAGCTTCGCTAGTAACTACGAGCAGTACTTC

v_call: TRBV7-9
d_call: NA
j_call: TRBJ1-1
clone_size: NA
cdr3_aa: CASSERGMNTEAFF
cdr3_nt: TGTGCCAGCAGCGAAAGGGGGATGAACACTGAGGCTTTCTTT

v_call: TRBV19
d_call: NA
j_call: TRBJ1-5
clone_size: NA
cdr3_aa: CASDLGVLSNQPQHF
cdr3_nt: TGTGCCAGTGACCTGGGGGTTCTTAGCAATCAGCCCCAGCATTTT

v_call: TRBV27
d_call: TRBD1
j_call: TRBJ1-1
clone_size: many
cdr3_aa: CASSLWTGGEAFF
cdr3_nt: TGTGCCAGCAGTTTATGGACAGGGGGAGAAGCTTTCTTT

v_call: TRBV2
d_call: NA
j_call: TRBJ2-7
clone_size: many
cdr3_aa: CASTGTQLYEQYF
cdr3_nt: TGTGCCAGCACGGGGACTCAGCTTTACGAGCAGTACTTC

v_call: TRBV19
d_call: NA
j_call: TRBJ1-1
clone_size: NA
cdr3_aa: CASSIEVRGTEAFF
cdr3_nt: TGTGCCAGTAGTATAGAGGTCAGGGGCACTGAAGCTTTCTTT

v_call: TRBV20-1
d_call: NA
j_call: TRBJ1-2
clone_size: NA
cdr3_aa: CSAREGIVQVYGYTF
cdr3_nt: TGCAGTGCTAGAGAAGGGATTGTACAAGTCTATGGCTACACCTTC

v_call: TRBV11-1
d_call: NA
j_call: TRBJ2-7
clone_size: few
cdr3_aa: CATSFGDTYEQYF
cdr3_nt: TGTGCCACCTCCTTCGGGGACACCTACGAGCAGTACTTC

v_call: TRBV10-1
d_call: NA
j_call: TRBJ2-7
clone_size: NA
cdr3_aa: CASSEAGNSYEQYF
cdr3_nt: TGCGCCAGCAGTGAGGCAGGTAATAGCTACGAGCAGTACTTC

v_call: TRBV9
d_call: TRBD1
j_call: TRBJ1-4
clone_size: few
cdr3_aa: CASSYRDRGQEKLFF
cdr3_nt: TGTGCCAGCAGTTACCGGGACAGGGGGCAGGAAAAACTGTTTTTT

v_call: TRBV19
d_call: TRBD2
j_call: TRBJ2-7
clone_size: NA
cdr3_aa: CASRTSGRGYEQYF
cdr3_nt: TGTGCCAGTAGGACTAGCGGGAGAGGCTACGAGCAGTACTTC